This T cell receptor beta chain is drawn from a study of CD8 T cells in ankylosing spondylitis. This clonotype is judged medium-sized. The antigen remains undetermined. TCRdb re-derived calls from the 5' RACE reads in MiXCR, one entry per CDR3 protein. The sample includes more than 150,000 distinct CDR3 sequences, around 13% of them seen just once. The CDR3 sequence is 15 residues long. CDR1 is SGHNT and CDR2 is YYREEE in the germline V gene (reference sequence). Losses at the gene ends were 3 bases for V and 0 bases for J; bases not matched to a gene: 0. General study results and limits: The study identified a TCR beta motif of fewer than 10 highly homologous variants that appeared characteristic of ankylosing spondylitis blood. Matched ankylosing spondylitis synovial fluid reportedly showed significant enrichment of disease-linked clones.

The specimen was blood, either unsorted or a sorted T cell fraction (not recorded which). The V gene is TRBV5-4, the J gene TRBJ2-7; 13 bases fit TRBD2. This TCR came from a male donor with ankylosing spondylitis or in good health (not recorded which). CDR3 amino acids: CASSWTSGGSYEQYF. In DNA form, the CDR3 reads TGTGCCAGCAGCTGGACTAGCGGGGGCTCCTACGAGCAGTACTTC.